This T cell receptor beta chain was observed in a study of T cells in narcolepsy. Overall study results and limits: No autoreactive T cell clone sequences appeared in some memory CD4+ repertoires. Blood of same and different patients, but not healthy controls, reportedly held recurring autoreactive clonotypes. Same-patient CSF and blood CD4+ T cell clonotypes included HCRT-specific and TRIB2-specific autoreactive ones.

This CDR3 has 16 amino acids. Concerning this clone itself: Its antigen is undetermined.

The method was immunoSEQ multiplex PCR; TCRdb's version includes in-frame clones alone and lacks a portion of them. The sample records around 30,000 clones, around 80% being singletons. This TCR came from a human donor with narcolepsy. V and J are TRBV21-1 and TRBJ2-1; the table gives TRBD2 as D, unverified against the DNA. TRBV21-1 has pseudogene status. The specimen sequenced was CD45RA- memory CD4+ T cells from PBMCs. The CDR3 loop is CASSNRLAGGPGEQFF. The CDR3 DNA is TGTGCCAGCAGCAACCGACTAGCGGGAGGGCCCGGGGAGCAGTTCTTC.